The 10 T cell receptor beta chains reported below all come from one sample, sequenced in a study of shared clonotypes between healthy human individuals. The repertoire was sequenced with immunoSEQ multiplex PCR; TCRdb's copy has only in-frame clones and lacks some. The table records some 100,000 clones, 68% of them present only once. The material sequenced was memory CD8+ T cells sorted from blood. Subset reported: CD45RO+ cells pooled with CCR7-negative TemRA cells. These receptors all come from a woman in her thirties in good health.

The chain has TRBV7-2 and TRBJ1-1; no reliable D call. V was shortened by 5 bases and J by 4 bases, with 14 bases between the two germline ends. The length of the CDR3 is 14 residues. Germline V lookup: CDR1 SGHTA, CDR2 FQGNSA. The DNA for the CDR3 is TGTGCCAGCAGCGCGACCTCAGGCGGCACTGAAGCTTTCTTT. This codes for CASSATSGGTEAFF.

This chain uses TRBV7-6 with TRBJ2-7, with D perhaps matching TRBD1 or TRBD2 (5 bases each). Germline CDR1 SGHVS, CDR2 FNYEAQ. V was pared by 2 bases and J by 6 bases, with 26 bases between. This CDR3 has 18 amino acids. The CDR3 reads CASSLWSIGRYSGPEQYF. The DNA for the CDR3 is TGTGCCAGCAGCTTATGGTCGATAGGTCGGTATTCGGGACCCGAGCAGTACTTC.

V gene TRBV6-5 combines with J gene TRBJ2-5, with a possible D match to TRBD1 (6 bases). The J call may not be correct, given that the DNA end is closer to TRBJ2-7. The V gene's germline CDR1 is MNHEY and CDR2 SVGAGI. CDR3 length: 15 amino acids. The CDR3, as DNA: TGTGCCAGCAGCCCCAGGGGATCCCTCTCCTACGAGCAGTACTTC. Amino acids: CASSPRGSLSYEQYF.

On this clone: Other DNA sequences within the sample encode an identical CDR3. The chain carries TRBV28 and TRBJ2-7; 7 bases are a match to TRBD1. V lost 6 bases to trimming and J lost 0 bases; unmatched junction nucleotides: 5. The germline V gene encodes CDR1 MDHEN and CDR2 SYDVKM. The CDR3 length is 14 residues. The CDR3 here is CASSLGGISYEQYF. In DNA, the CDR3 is TGTGCCAGCAGCTTAGGGGGCATCTCCTACGAGCAGTACTTC.

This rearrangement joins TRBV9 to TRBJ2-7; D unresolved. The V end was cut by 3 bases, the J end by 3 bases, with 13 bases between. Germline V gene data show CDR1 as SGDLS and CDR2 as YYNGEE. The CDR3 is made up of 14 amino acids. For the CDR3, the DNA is TGTGCCAGCAGCGGAAGGTATGGGGACTACGAGCAGTACTTC. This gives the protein CASSGRYGDYEQYF.

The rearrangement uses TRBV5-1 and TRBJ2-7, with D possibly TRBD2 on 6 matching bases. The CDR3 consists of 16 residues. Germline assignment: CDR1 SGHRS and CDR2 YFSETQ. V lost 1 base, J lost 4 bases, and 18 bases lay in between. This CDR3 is CASSLRRGPPSYEQYF. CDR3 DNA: TGCGCCAGCAGCTTGCGGCGGGGACCCCCTTCTTACGAGCAGTACTTC. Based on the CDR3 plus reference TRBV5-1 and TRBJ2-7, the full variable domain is KAGVTQTPRYLIKTRGQQVTLSCSPISGHRSVSWYQQTPGQGLQFLFEYFSETQRNKGNFPGRFSGRQFSNSRSEMNVSTLELGDSALYLCASSLRRGPPSYEQYFGPGTRLTVT.

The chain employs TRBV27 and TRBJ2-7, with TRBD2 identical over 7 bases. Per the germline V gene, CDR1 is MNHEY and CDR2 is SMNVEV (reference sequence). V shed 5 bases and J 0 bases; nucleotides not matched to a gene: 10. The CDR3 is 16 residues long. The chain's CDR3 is CASSPRPPSGSYEQYF. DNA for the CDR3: TGTGCCAGCAGTCCCCGCCCCCCTAGCGGCTCCTACGAGCAGTACTTC.

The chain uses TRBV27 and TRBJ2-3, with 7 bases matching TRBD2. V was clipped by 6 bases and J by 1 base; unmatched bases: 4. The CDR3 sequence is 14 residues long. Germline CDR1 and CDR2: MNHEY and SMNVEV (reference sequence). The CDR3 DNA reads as TGTGCCAGCAGGGGTCTAGCGGGCACAGATACGCAGTATTTT. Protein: CASRGLAGTDTQYF.

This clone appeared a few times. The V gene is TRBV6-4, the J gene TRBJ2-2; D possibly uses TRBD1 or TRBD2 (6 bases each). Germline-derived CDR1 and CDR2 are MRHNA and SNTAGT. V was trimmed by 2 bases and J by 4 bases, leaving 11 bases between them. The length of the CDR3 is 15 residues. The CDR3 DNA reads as TGTGCCAGCAGTGACGAACAGGGAGGCACCGGGGAGCTGTTTTTT. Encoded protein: CASSDEQGGTGELFF.

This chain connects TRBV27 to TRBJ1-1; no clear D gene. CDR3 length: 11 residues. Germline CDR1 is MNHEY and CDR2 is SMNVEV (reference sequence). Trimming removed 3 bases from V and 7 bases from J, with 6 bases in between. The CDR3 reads CASSFGLEAFF. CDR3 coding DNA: TGTGCCAGCAGTTTTGGCCTTGAAGCTTTCTTT.